A single sample is the source of the 29 T cell receptor beta chains below, sequenced in a study of shared clonotypes between healthy human individuals. Some clones are missing from TCRdb's copy, which holds only in-frame ones; the method was immunoSEQ multiplex PCR. The repertoire includes fewer than 850,000 clones, about 90% of them detected once, and 34% sits in the top ten. Sequenced material: memory CD8+ T cells from PBMCs. Subset in this sample: CD45RO+ cells pooled with CCR7-negative TemRA cells. The source of these receptors is a man aged 18 to 30 in good health. Some clones in this sample may be carry-over from other donors' samples.

This rearrangement joins TRBV6-5 to TRBJ1-3; tentatively, D is TRBD1 (5 bases). The V end lost 5 bases, the J end lost 1 base, and 9 bases lay between the germline ends. CDR1 and CDR2 (germline): MNHEY, SVGAGI. The CDR3 runs to 14 residues. CDR3 sequence (DNA): TGTGCCAGCAGTCAGACAGTTTCTGGAAACACCATATATTTT. Residues: CASSQTVSGNTIYF.

The genes are TRBV5-8 and TRBJ2-7, with no clear D. Germline CDR1 reads SGHTS; CDR2 reads YDEGEE. Trimming shortened V by 5 bases and J by 9 bases, and 21 bases separated the two germline ends. The CDR3 consists of 14 residues. The CDR3 sequence: CASSLQTPARGQYF. CDR3 bases: TGTGCCAGCAGTCTCCAAACCCCGGCACGAGGGCAGTACTTC.

This chain uses TRBV18 with TRBJ2-5; 13 positions agree with TRBD2. Germline V CDR1 and CDR2: KGHSH, LQKENI. J gave up 3 bases and V 6 bases, and 13 bases lay outside the gene matches. This CDR3 region has 18 residues. CDR3 sequence reads: CASSQRRRLAGGEETQYF. The CDR3 DNA reads as TGTGCCAGCTCCCAACGACGAAGACTAGCGGGAGGTGAAGAGACCCAGTACTTC.

The chain links TRBV9 to TRBJ2-7; 7 bases fit TRBD1. CDR1 and CDR2 from the germline V gene are SGDLS and YYNGEE. The CDR3 is 15 amino acids. V was pared by 3 bases and J by 6 bases, with 12 bases of the junction left unmatched. CDR3 amino acids: CASSAGGTGALEQYF. CDR3 DNA: TGTGCCAGCAGCGCAGGGGGTACAGGAGCTCTCGAGCAGTACTTC.

The V and J genes are TRBV7-8 and TRBJ1-5, with 7 bases aligning to TRBD1. Germline V gives CDR1 SGHVS, CDR2 FQNEAQ. Unmatched junction bases numbered 7, after V lost 5 bases and J lost 3 bases. This CDR3 spans 15 amino acids. This CDR3 reads CASSPIRGPNQPQHF. The CDR3 DNA sequence: TGTGCCAGCAGCCCTATTAGGGGGCCCAATCAGCCCCAGCATTTT.

J is TRBJ2-2 and V is TRBV5-1; maybe TRBD1 (6 bases). The CDR3 extends over 16 amino acids. Germline loops: CDR1 SGHRS, CDR2 YFSETQ. V was pared by 0 bases and J by 3 bases, with 12 bases between. This CDR3 reads CASSLVPRGDTGELFF. DNA for the CDR3: TGCGCCAGCAGCTTGGTCCCCAGGGGTGACACCGGGGAGCTGTTTTTT. The whole variable domain, remainder taken from reference TRBV5-1 and TRBJ2-2, is KAGVTQTPRYLIKTRGQQVTLSCSPISGHRSVSWYQQTPGQGLQFLFEYFSETQRNKGNFPGRFSGRQFSNSRSEMNVSTLELGDSALYLCASSLVPRGDTGELFFGEGSRLTVL.

This chain uses TRBV29-1 with TRBJ2-6, with unresolved D. CDR1 is SQVTM, CDR2 ANQGSEA, per germline. With 4 bases removed from V and 4 bases from J, the gap between germline ends came to 11 bases. CDR3 length equals 14 residues. The CDR3 loop is CSVGLDGGANVLTF. The CDR3 DNA sequence: TGCAGCGTTGGGCTCGATGGAGGGGCCAACGTCCTGACTTTC.

The genes are TRBV21-1 and TRBJ2-2; whether TRBD2, the table's D call, matches the DNA was not checked. TRBV21-1 is a documented pseudogene. The CDR3 length is 13 residues. The CDR3 DNA follows: TGTGCCAGCAGCAAACCCGAGGCCGGGGAGCTGTTTTTT. This codes for CASSKPEAGELFF.

This rearrangement joins TRBV19 to TRBJ2-2; D gene ambiguous. CDR3 length: 14 amino acids. The germline V and J ends were trimmed by 6 bases and 1 base, with 9 bases remaining between them. From germline, CDR1 is LNHDA and CDR2 SQIVND (reference sequence). CDR3 sequence reads: CASSHDVNTGELFF. The CDR3 region has the DNA TGTGCCAGTAGCCACGACGTGAACACCGGGGAGCTGTTTTTT.

The chain uses TRBV28 and TRBJ1-1, with a tentative D call TRBD1 (6 bases). There are 14 residues in the CDR3. Germline V CDR1 and CDR2: MDHEN, SYDVKM. Trimming took 3 bases from V and 8 from J, leaving 16 bases between them. In nucleotides, the CDR3 is TGTGCCAGCAGTTTTCCCGAGGGACACCTCGAAGCTTTCTTT. It is translated as CASSFPEGHLEAFF.

This chain joins TRBV7-8 and TRBJ2-3; 8 bases agree with TRBD2. Looked up from germline, CDR1 is SGHVS and CDR2 is FQNEAQ. J gave up 7 bases and V 5 bases, and 14 bases lay outside the gene matches. There are 16 residues in the CDR3. The CDR3 region is CASSPGGGLVGHTQYF. The DNA of the CDR3 is TGTGCCAGCAGCCCCGGGGGGGGACTAGTTGGACATACGCAGTATTTT.

This clone was counted a single time. The chain carries TRBV7-8 and TRBJ2-2; D ambiguous. The length of the CDR3 is 17 residues. Trimming took 1 base from V and 2 from J, leaving 14 bases between them. CDR1 SGHVS and CDR2 FQNEAQ come from the germline V gene. The DNA of the CDR3 is TGTGCCAGCAGCTTAGAGACGGGTGGGCATAACACCGGGGAGCTGTTTTTT. Translated: CASSLETGGHNTGELFF.

The rearrangement uses TRBV6-1 and TRBJ1-5, with D unclear. V gave up 1 base and J gave up 6 bases, with 10 bases separating them. CDR1 and CDR2 from the germline V gene are MNHNS and SASEGT. This CDR3 region has 14 residues. CDR3 coding DNA: TGTGCCAGCAGTGAAGAGGGAACTAGTCAGCCCCAGCATTTT. Its translation is CASSEEGTSQPQHF.

This clone was found once. The rearrangement links TRBV5-5 to TRBJ1-5; 10 bases fit TRBD1. V lost 4 bases to trimming and J lost 6 bases; unmatched junction nucleotides: 10. The length of the CDR3 is 16 residues. Germline V gene sequence: CDR1 SGHKS, CDR2 YYEKEE (reference sequence). The CDR3 DNA is TGTGCCAGCAGCCCAGGGGGACAGGGGATCAGTCAGCCCCAGCATTTT. As protein: CASSPGGQGISQPQHF.

The CDR3 nucleotides read TGCGCCAGCAGCCCGACAAGAGGACTCTTCTACGAGCAGTACTTC. It yields the protein CASSPTRGLFYEQYF. The chain couples TRBV4-1 to TRBJ2-7, with D perhaps matching TRBD2 (5 bases). The ends were cut back, 4 bases at V and 3 bases at J, with 16 bases in the middle. This CDR3 is built from 15 residues. The V gene's germline CDR1 is MGHRA and CDR2 YSYEKL.

In this sample, this clone turned up a few times. CDR3 region: CASSLGDGGTGELFF. In DNA, the CDR3 is TGTGCCAGCAGTTTAGGTGATGGGGGGACCGGGGAGCTGTTTTTT. This chain connects TRBV27 to TRBJ2-2, with a tentative D call TRBD2 (6 bases). V lost 2 bases and J lost 5, with 12 bases in between. The CDR3 is 15 residues long. The germline V gene has CDR1 MNHEY and CDR2 SMNVEV (reference sequence).

This chain connects TRBV27 to TRBJ1-1; D is possibly TRBD1 (5 bases). The CDR3 loop spans 15 amino acids. The germline V and J ends were trimmed by 1 base and 3 bases, with 12 bases remaining between them. The germline gives CDR1 MNHEY, CDR2 SMNVEV (reference sequence). The CDR3 loop reads CASSLWGTVDTEAFF. CDR3 coding DNA: TGTGCCAGCAGTTTATGGGGGACGGTGGACACTGAAGCTTTCTTT.

The chain has TRBV19 and TRBJ2-7; the D call may be TRBD1 or TRBD2 (7 bases each). This CDR3 is built from 15 residues. Per germline, CDR1 LNHDA and CDR2 SQIVND (reference sequence). Trimming stripped 6 bases from V and 5 bases from J, with 20 bases between. Here the CDR3 DNA reads TGTGCCAGTAGGACCCAGGGGGGAGGGCCCGACGAGCAGTACTTC. Its protein is CASRTQGGGPDEQYF.

The chain recombines TRBV7-9 with TRBJ2-7; 9 nucleotides line up with TRBD1. This CDR3 has 16 amino acids. Germline CDR1 is SEHNR and CDR2 is FQNEAQ (reference sequence). V dropped 5 bases and J dropped 2; count of bases not matched to a gene: 10. The CDR3 DNA reads as TGTGCCAGCAGCGATAAAACAGGGGGCGCGGCCTACGAGCAGTACTTC. It translates to CASSDKTGGAAYEQYF.

On this clone: The identical CDR3 is also encoded by other nucleotide sequences in the sample. This sequence joins TRBV20-1 and TRBJ2-1; D unresolved. Per germline, CDR1 DFQATT and CDR2 SNEGSKA (reference sequence). The CDR3 is made up of 11 amino acids. Trimming removed 5 bases at V and 3 bases at J, with 5 bases between. The CDR3 is CSAPYYNEQFF. The CDR3 DNA follows: TGCAGTGCTCCTTACTACAATGAGCAGTTCTTC.

The chain combines TRBV7-9 with TRBJ2-7; no firm D call. The ends were cut back, 5 bases at V and 2 bases at J, with 13 bases in the middle. Germline V gene data show CDR1 as SEHNR and CDR2 as FQNEAQ (reference sequence). The CDR3 loop spans 14 amino acids. The CDR3 reads CASSPEMDAYEQYF. As DNA, the CDR3 is TGTGCCAGCAGCCCCGAGATGGACGCCTACGAGCAGTACTTC.

J is TRBJ1-1 and V is TRBV2, with D perhaps TRBD1 (5 bases). The germline CDR1 and CDR2 sequences are SNHLY and FYNNEI. Trimming left V 9 bases short and J 1 base short, with 9 bases between. The CDR3 runs to 12 residues. Here the CDR3 DNA reads TGTGCCAGAGGGGCAGAGAACACTGAAGCTTTCTTT. It is translated as CARGAENTEAFF.

The chain couples TRBV28 to TRBJ2-3; D gene unclear. The CDR3 consists of 14 residues. Trimming left V 7 bases short and J 2 bases short, with 13 bases between. Germline loops: CDR1 MDHEN, CDR2 SYDVKM. CDR3 residues: CASKTEQNTDTQYF. The CDR3 DNA sequence: TGTGCCAGCAAAACGGAGCAGAACACAGATACGCAGTATTTT.

This clone was observed once. V usage is TRBV10-3 and J usage is TRBJ2-7; D perhaps matches TRBD1 (6 bases). The ends were cut back, 6 bases at V and 7 bases at J, with 19 bases in the middle. The CDR3 has 14 residues. Germline V gene sequence: CDR1 ENHRY, CDR2 SYGVKD. CDR3 nucleotide sequence: TGTGCCATCAGCCGAGGAAACAGGGCCCCTGAGCAGTACTTC. It is translated as CAISRGNRAPEQYF.

This clone was picked up one time. The chain has TRBV7-9 and TRBJ1-1, with D possibly being TRBD1 (6 bases). V was trimmed by 5 bases and J by 1 base, leaving 17 bases between them. The CDR3 spans 16 residues. The germline gives CDR1 SEHNR, CDR2 FQNEAQ (reference sequence). The CDR3 reads CASSPQNRDENTEAFF. The CDR3 coding sequence is TGTGCCAGCAGCCCACAAAACAGGGATGAGAACACTGAAGCTTTCTTT. The variable domain in full, with the rest retrieved from reference TRBV7-9 and TRBJ1-1, is DTGVSQNPRHKITKRGQNVTFRCDPISEHNRLYWYRQTLGQGPEFLTYFQNEAQLEKSRLLSDRFSAERPKGSFSTLEIQRTEQGDSAMYLCASSPQNRDENTEAFFGQGTRLTVV.

The genes are TRBV6-5 and TRBJ2-1, with D unclear. The V end lost 0 bases, the J end lost 10 bases, and 7 bases lay between the germline ends. CDR1 and CDR2 from the germline V gene are MNHEY and SVGAGI. The CDR3 extends over 12 amino acids. Here the CDR3 DNA reads TGTGCCAGCAGTTACTCGGTGGGGGAGCAGTTCTTC. Its translation: CASSYSVGEQFF.

V usage is TRBV11-2 and J usage is TRBJ1-2, with D perhaps matching TRBD1 (6 bases). Between the trimmed V and J ends, which lost 5 bases and 5 bases, there was a span of 12 bases. The CDR3 is 13 amino acids. Germline loops: CDR1 SGHAT, CDR2 FQNNGV. The CDR3 bases are TGTGCCAGCAGCACCGGGACATTATATGGCTACACCTTC. Translated: CASSTGTLYGYTF.

The chain links TRBV7-6 to TRBJ2-6, with D possibly matching TRBD1 (6 bases). The germline CDR1 and CDR2 sequences are SGHVS and FNYEAQ. The CDR3 runs 21 residues. The V end was cut by 5 bases, the J end by 0 bases, with 26 bases between. As DNA, the CDR3 is TGTGCCAGCAGCGACCCACTTTATGAAGGGACAATCCTCTCTGGGGCCAACGTCCTGACTTTC. Translated: CASSDPLYEGTILSGANVLTF.

In nucleotides, the CDR3 is TGTGCCAGCAGCGGGACGGTAGAGCAGTACTTC. It translates to CASSGTVEQYF. The genes are TRBV5-6 and TRBJ2-5; D may correspond to TRBD1 or TRBD2 (5 bases each). Between the trimmed V and J ends, which lost 4 bases and 11 bases, there was a span of 12 bases. Looked up from germline, CDR1 is SGHDT and CDR2 is YYEEEE. There are 11 residues in the CDR3.